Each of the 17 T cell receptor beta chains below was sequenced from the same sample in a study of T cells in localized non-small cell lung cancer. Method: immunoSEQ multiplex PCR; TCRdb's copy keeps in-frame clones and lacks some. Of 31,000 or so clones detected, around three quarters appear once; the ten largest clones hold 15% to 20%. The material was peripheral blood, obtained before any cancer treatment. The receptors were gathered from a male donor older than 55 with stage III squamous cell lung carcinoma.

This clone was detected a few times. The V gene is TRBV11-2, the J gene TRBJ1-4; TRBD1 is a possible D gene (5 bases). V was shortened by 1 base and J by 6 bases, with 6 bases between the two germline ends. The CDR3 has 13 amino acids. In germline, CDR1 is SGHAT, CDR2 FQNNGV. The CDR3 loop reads CASSLGGDEKLFF. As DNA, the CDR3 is TGTGCCAGCAGCTTAGGGGGGGATGAAAAACTGTTTTTT. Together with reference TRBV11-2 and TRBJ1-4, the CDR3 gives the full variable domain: EAGVAQSPRYKIIEKRQSVAFWCNPISGHATLYWYQQILGQGPKLLIQFQNNGVVDDSQLPKDRFSAERLKGVDSTLKIQPAKLEDSAVYLCASSLGGDEKLFFGSGTQLSVL.

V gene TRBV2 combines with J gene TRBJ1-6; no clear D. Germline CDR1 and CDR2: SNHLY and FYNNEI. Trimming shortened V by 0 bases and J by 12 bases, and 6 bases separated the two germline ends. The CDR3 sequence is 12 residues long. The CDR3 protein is CASSEAPGPLHF. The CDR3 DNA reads TGTGCCAGCAGTGAAGCGCCGGGACCCCTCCACTTT.

The CDR3 DNA reads TGTGCCAGCAGCTCCCACCCCGGGGAGCTGTTTTTT. This translates into CASSSHPGELFF. The rearrangement joins TRBV11-3 to TRBJ2-2; D call uncertain. The V end lost 4 bases, the J end lost 6 bases, and 6 bases lay between the germline ends. The CDR3 contains 12 residues. Germline V gene lookup returns CDR1 SGHNT and CDR2 YENEEA.

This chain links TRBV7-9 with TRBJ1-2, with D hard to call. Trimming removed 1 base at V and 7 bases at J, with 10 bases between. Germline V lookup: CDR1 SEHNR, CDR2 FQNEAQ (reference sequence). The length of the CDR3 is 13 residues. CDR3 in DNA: TGTGCCAGCAGCTTAGACGAAGGCGGTGGCTACACCTTC. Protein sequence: CASSLDEGGGYTF. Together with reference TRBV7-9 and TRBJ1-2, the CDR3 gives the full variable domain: DTGVSQNPRHKITKRGQNVTFRCDPISEHNRLYWYRQTLGQGPEFLTYFQNEAQLEKSRLLSDRFSAERPKGSFSTLEIQRTEQGDSAMYLCASSLDEGGGYTFGSGTRLTVV.

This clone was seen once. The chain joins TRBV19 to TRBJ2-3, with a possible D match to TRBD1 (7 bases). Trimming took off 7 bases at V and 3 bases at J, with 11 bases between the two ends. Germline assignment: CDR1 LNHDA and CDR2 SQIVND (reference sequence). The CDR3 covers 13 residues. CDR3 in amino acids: CASTPGGTDTQYF. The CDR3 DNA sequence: TGTGCCAGTACTCCAGGGGGGACAGATACGCAGTATTTT.

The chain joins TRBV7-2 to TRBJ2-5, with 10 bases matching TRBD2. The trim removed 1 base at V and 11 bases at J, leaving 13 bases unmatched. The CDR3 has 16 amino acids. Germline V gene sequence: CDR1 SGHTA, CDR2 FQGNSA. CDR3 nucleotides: TGTGCCAGCAGCTTAGGCCTAGCGGGAGTCTGGGTTGAGCAGTACTTC. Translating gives CASSLGLAGVWVEQYF.

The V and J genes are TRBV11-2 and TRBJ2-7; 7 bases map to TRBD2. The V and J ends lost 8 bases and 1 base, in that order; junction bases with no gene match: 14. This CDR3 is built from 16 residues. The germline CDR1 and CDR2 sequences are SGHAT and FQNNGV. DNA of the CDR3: TGTGCCAGCGGAATAGGGGCAGGCGGGAGTTCCTACGAGCAGTACTTC. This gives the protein CASGIGAGGSSYEQYF. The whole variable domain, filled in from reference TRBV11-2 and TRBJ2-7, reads EAGVAQSPRYKIIEKRQSVAFWCNPISGHATLYWYQQILGQGPKLLIQFQNNGVVDDSQLPKDRFSAERLKGVDSTLKIQPAKLEDSAVYLCASGIGAGGSSYEQYFGPGTRLTVT.

The CDR3 reads CATDSGNQSQHF. CDR3 nucleotide sequence: TGTGCCACTGACTCAGGGAACCAGTCCCAGCATTTT. This rearrangement joins TRBV19 to TRBJ1-5, with D perhaps TRBD1 (5 bases). The V gene's germline CDR1 is LNHDA and CDR2 SQIVND (reference sequence). The V gene lost 10 bases and the J gene lost 11 bases, with 18 bases spanning the gap. The CDR3 extends over 12 amino acids.

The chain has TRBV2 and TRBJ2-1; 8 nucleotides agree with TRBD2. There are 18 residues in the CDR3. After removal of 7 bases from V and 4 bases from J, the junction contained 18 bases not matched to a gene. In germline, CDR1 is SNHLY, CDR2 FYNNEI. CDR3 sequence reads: CASKWGASQLAGYNEQFF. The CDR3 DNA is TGTGCCAGCAAGTGGGGGGCCTCCCAGTTAGCGGGATACAATGAGCAGTTCTTC.

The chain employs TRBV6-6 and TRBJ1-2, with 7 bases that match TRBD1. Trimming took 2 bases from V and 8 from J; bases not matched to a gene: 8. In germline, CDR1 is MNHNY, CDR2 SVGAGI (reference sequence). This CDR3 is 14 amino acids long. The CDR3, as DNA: TGTGCCAGCAGTTACGTGGGACAGTTTAGAGGCTACACCTTC. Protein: CASSYVGQFRGYTF.

CDR3 nucleotide sequence: TGCAGCGTTGGGACTAGCGGGAGGACCGGGGTCCACAATGAGCAGTTCTTC. This sequence encodes CSVGTSGRTGVHNEQFF. The J gene is TRBJ2-1, the V gene TRBV29-1, with 14 bases that match TRBD2. CDR1 SQVTM and CDR2 ANQGSEA come from the germline V gene. CDR3 length: 17 amino acids. V gave up 4 bases and J gave up 5 bases; unmatched junction bases: 10.

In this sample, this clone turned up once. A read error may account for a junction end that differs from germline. The CDR3 loop reads CASMRDGGYAF. Here the CDR3 DNA reads TGTGCCAGCATGAGGGACGGCGGCTACGCCTTC. The chain couples TRBV6-5 to TRBJ1-2, with D perhaps matching TRBD1 (5 bases). CDR1 is MNHEY, CDR2 SVGAGI, per germline. The CDR3 is made up of 11 amino acids.

CDR3 sequence reads: CAWSVEQETQYF. For the CDR3, the DNA is TGTGCCTGGAGTGTAGAGCAAGAGACCCAGTACTTC. The V call is TRBV30, the J call TRBJ2-5, with D uncertain. Germline CDR1 reads GTSNPN; CDR2 reads SVGIG (reference sequence). CDR3 size: 12 residues. The V end was cut by 0 bases, the J end by 2 bases, with 4 bases between.

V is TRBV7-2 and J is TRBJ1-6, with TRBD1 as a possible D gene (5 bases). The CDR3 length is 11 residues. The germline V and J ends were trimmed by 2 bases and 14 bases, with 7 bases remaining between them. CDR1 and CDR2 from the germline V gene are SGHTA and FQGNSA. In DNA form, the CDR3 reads TGTGCCAGCAGCTTACAGGGTGCCCTCCACTTT. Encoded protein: CASSLQGALHF.

The chain's CDR3 is CASSLQRERRNNEQFF. DNA of the CDR3: TGTGCCAGCAGCCTCCAGCGGGAGAGGCGTAATAATGAGCAGTTCTTC. V is TRBV4-2 and J is TRBJ2-1; TRBD2 matches 8 bases. Trimming cost V 4 bases and J 7 bases; bases outside gene matches: 12. The CDR3 consists of 16 residues. Looked up from germline, CDR1 is LGHNA and CDR2 is YNFKEQ.

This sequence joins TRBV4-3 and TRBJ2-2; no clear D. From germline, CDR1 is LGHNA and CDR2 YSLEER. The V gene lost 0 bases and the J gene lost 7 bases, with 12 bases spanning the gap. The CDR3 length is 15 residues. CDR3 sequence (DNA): TGCGCCAGCAGCCAAGATCAAGAAAGAAGCGGGGAGCTGTTTTTT. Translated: CASSQDQERSGELFF.

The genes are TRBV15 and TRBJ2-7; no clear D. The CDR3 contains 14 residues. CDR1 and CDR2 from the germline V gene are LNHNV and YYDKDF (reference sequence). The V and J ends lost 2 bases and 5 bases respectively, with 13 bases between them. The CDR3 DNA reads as TGTGCCACCAGCAGAAAACGTGAGGTCCACGAGCAGTACTTC. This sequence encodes CATSRKREVHEQYF.